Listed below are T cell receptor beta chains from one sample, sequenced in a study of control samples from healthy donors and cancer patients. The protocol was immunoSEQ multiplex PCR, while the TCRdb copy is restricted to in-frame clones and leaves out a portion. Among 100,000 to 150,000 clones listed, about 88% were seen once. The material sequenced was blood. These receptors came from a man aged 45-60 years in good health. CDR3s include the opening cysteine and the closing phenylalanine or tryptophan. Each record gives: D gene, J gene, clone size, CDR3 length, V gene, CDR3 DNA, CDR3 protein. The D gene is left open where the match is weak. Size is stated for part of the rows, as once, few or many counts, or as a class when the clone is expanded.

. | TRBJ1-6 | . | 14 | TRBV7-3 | TGTGCCAGCAGCTTAGCTGGGAAGGGTTCACCCCTCCACTTT | CASSLAGKGSPLHF
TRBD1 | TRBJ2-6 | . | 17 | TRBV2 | TGTGCCAGCTCACCGGGACAGGGTCGGTCTGGGGCCAACGTCCTGACTTTC | CASSPGQGRSGANVLTF
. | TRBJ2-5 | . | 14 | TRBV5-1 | TGCGCCAGCAGCTTGGAGAACGGGGTCGAGACCCAGTACTTC | CASSLENGVETQYF
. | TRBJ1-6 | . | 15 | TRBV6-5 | TGTGCCAGCAACGGACAACTCAATAACGGCCCACCCCTCCACTTT | CASNGQLNNGPPLHF
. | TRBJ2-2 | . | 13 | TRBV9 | TGTGCCAGCAGCGTAGCCGGAACCGGGGAGCTGTTTTTT | CASSVAGTGELFF
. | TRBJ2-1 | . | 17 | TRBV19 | TGTGCCAGTAGCCTTCAACATGTCAACAGTGGGTCCAATGAGCAGTTCTTC | CASSLQHVNSGSNEQFF
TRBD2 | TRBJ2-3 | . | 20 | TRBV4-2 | TGTGCCAGCAGCCAAGTCAGGGTAGCGGGGGGGCCTTTAAGCACAGATACGCAGTATTTT | CASSQVRVAGGPLSTDTQYF
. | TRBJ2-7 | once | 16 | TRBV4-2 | TGTGCCAGCAGCCAAGGTGGAGTTGGCGGATCCTACGAGCAGTACTTC | CASSQGGVGGSYEQYF
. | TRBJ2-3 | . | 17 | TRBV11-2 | TGTGCCAGCAGCTCCCCCCGGAGGGGGGGCCCCACAGATACGCAGTATTTT | CASSSPRRGGPTDTQYF
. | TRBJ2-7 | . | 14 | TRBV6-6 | TGTGCCAGCAGTACTAAGTCGGGGTCCTACGAGCAGTACTTC | CASSTKSGSYEQYF
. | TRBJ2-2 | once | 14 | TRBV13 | TGTGCCAGCAGCCTCAGGGCGAACACCGGGGAGCTGTTTTTT | CASSLRANTGELFF
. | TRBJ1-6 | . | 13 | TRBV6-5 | TGTGCCAGCAGTTACAGCCCTAATTCACCCCTCCACTTT | CASSYSPNSPLHF
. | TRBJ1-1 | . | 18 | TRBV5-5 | TGTGCCAGCAGCTTTGGAACAGGAATGTCGTATCGGAACACTGAAGCTTTCTTT | CASSFGTGMSYRNTEAFF
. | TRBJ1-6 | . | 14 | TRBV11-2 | TGTGCCAGCAGCTTAGACGCCGGACCCTCACCCCTCCACTTT | CASSLDAGPSPLHF
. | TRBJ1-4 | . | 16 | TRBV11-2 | TGTGCCAGCAGCTTGCCCGACAGCTCGGGTATTGGAAAACTGTTTTTT | CASSLPDSSGIGKLFF
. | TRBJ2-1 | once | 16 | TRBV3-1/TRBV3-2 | TGTGCCAGCAGCCAAGAAACCCGGGGACTGGCAGCCGAGCAGTTCTTC | CASSQETRGLAAEQFF
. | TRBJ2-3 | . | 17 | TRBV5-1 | TGCGCCAGCAGCCCCGCAGGGGGGGGAGGCGGCACAGATACGCAGTATTTT | CASSPAGGGGGTDTQYF
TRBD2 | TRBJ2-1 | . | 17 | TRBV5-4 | TGTGCCAGCAGCCCAGGACTAGCGGGGAGGCTTGGGAATGAGCAGTTCTTC | CASSPGLAGRLGNEQFF
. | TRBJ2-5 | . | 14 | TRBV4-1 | TGCGCCAGCAGCCAAGATTTTAGTGTGGAGACCCAGTACTTC | CASSQDFSVETQYF
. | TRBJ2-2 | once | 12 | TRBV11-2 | TGTGCCAGCAACATCGGGGGTGGGGAGCTGTTTTTT | CASNIGGGELFF
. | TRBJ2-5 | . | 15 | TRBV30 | TGTGCCTGGAGTGGAATTCTCGGACACGAAGAGACCCAGTACTTC | CAWSGILGHEETQYF
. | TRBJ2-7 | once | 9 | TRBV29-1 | TGCAGCGTTGGCCAAGGTGAGTACTTC | CSVGQGEYF
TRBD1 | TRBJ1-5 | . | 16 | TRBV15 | TGTGCCACCAGCAGAAAATCAGGACAGGTCAATCAGCCCCAGCATTTT | CATSRKSGQVNQPQHF
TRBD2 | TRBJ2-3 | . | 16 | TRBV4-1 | TGCGCCAGCAGCCAAGTAGCGGGGGTCACGACGCATACGCAGTATTTT | CASSQVAGVTTHTQYF
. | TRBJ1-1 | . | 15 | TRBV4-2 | TGTGCCAGCAGCCAGGGTTCCACGGTGGGCACTGAAGCTTTCTTT | CASSQGSTVGTEAFF
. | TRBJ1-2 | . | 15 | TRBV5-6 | TGTGCCAGCAGCTTAGGGGCCGAGGCTAACTATGGCTACACCTTC | CASSLGAEANYGYTF
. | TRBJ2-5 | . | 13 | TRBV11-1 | TGTGCCAGCAGTCTGGGTGGAGAAGAGACCCAGTACTTC | CASSLGGEETQYF
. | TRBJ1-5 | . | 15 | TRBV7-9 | TGTGCCAGCAGCTTAGCAGGGGAGGGCAATCAGCCCCAGCATTTT | CASSLAGEGNQPQHF
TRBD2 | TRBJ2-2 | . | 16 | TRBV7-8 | TGTGCCAGCAGCTTGGCTAGCGGGGGGTACACCGGGGAGCTGTTTTTT | CASSLASGGYTGELFF
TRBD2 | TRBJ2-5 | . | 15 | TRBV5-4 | TGTGCCAGCAGCTTGGGGCTAGCGGGGGGTGAGACCCAGTACTTC | CASSLGLAGGETQYF
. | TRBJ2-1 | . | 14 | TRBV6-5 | TGTGCCAGCAGCTGGGACTCGTCGGCTGGTGAGCAGTTCTTC | CASSWDSSAGEQFF
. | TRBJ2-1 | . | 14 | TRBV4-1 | TGCGCCAGCAGCCGAGAAAACCGGGAAAATGAGCAGTTCTTC | CASSRENRENEQFF
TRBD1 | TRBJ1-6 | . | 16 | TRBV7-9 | TGTGCCAGCAGCTTAGTGGGGGGACAGGGCAATTCACCCCTCCACTTT | CASSLVGGQGNSPLHF
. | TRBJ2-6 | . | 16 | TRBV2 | TGTGCCAGCAGTGAAGGTCCGATCTCTGGGGCCAACGTCCTGACTTTC | CASSEGPISGANVLTF
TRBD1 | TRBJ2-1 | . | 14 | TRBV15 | TGTGCCACCAGCTTCGGACAGGGGGCGCGTGAGCAGTTCTTC | CATSFGQGAREQFF
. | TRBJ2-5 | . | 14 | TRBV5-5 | TGTGCCAGCAGCTCCTTTGGTGAAAAAGAGACCCAGTACTTC | CASSSFGEKETQYF
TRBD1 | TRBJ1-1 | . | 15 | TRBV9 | TGTGCCAGCAGAGCTATACAGGGGGCGAACACTGAAGCTTTCTTT | CASRAIQGANTEAFF
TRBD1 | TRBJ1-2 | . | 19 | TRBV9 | TGTGCCAGCAGCGTAGTCACGGCTTTCCAGGGGGGCACCAACTATGGCTACACCTTC | CASSVVTAFQGGTNYGYTF
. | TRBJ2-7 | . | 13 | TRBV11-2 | TGTGCCAGCAGCTCGAGCGGTGGGCTAGGGCAGTACTTC | CASSSSGGLGQYF
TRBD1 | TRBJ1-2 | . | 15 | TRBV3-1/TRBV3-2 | TGTGCCAGCAGCCGCCAGACAGGGTCCTTGTATGGCTACACCTTC | CASSRQTGSLYGYTF
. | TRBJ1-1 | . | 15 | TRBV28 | TGTGCCAGCAGCCTGGATTGGAGGGAGGCCACTGAAGCTTTCTTT | CASSLDWREATEAFF
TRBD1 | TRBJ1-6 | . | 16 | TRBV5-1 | TGCGCCAGCAGCTCCGATCCAGGACAGGGGGCCGGTCTCCTCCACTTT | CASSSDPGQGAGLLHF